A single sample gave rise to the 27 T cell receptor beta chains below, sequenced in a study of T-cell reconstitution after alpha-beta-depleted transplantation in children. The library targeted TCRbeta and was prepared with unique molecular identifiers. TCRdb ran MiXCR on the PCR reads and lists one entry per CDR3 protein. The sample lists roughly 490,000 distinct CDR3 sequences; over 10% were seen once. The sequencing used PBMCs, mostly from graft donor cells, collected 180 days after TCRalphabeta/CD19-depleted stem cell transplant. The receptor set was obtained from a female patient aged 2 to 10 who had a stem cell transplant for aplastic anemia, so the T cells may come from the graft donor.

This chain links TRBV21-1 with TRBJ1-1; the table's D call, TRBD1, was not checked against the DNA. TRBV21-1 is given as a pseudogene. This CDR3 comprises 15 residues. The CDR3 loop is CASSKAEGLGTESFF. The CDR3 DNA sequence: TGTGCCAGCAGCAAAGCAGAGGGGCTGGGGACTGAATCTTTCTTT.

This clonotype was detected ten times or more. The genes are TRBV7-7 and TRBJ2-2, with a weak D call TRBD1 (6 bases). CDR1 SSHAT and CDR2 FNYEAQ come from the germline V gene (reference sequence). CDR3 length: 16 residues. The V gene lost 5 bases and the J gene lost 4 bases, with 17 bases spanning the gap. CDR3 DNA: TGTGCCAGCAGCCCCATGAGACAGGCCTTCACCGGGGAGCTGTTTTTT. Its protein is CASSPMRQAFTGELFF.

This chain connects TRBV3-1 to TRBJ1-5, with D unresolved. V was trimmed by 1 base and J by 2 bases, leaving 9 bases between them. The CDR3 runs 15 residues. The germline V gene encodes CDR1 LGHDT and CDR2 YNNKEL (reference sequence). The DNA for the CDR3 is TGTGCCAGCAGCCAAGGGCCTTTTCGCAATCAGCCCCAGCATTTT. Its translation is CASSQGPFRNQPQHF.

The rearrangement links TRBV29-1 to TRBJ2-1; TRBD1 matches at 8 bases. V trimming: 3 bases; J trimming: 4 bases; junction bases outside the gene matches: 11. The CDR3 has 16 residues. Per the germline V gene, CDR1 is SQVTM and CDR2 is ANQGSEA. The CDR3 spells CSVDGRQGRTYNEQFF. The CDR3 nucleotides read TGCAGCGTTGATGGGAGACAGGGGAGGACATACAATGAGCAGTTCTTC.

This clonotype was counted a few times. V gene TRBV6-1 combines with J gene TRBJ2-1; 9 nucleotides align to TRBD1. The CDR3 covers 14 residues. J gave up 5 bases and V 5 bases, and 4 bases lay outside the gene matches. Germline lookup yields CDR1 MNHNS and CDR2 SASEGT. The CDR3 here is CASSRDRDDNEQFF. The CDR3 nucleotides are TGTGCCAGCAGTCGGGACAGGGACGACAATGAGCAGTTCTTC.

The chain couples TRBV12-3 or TRBV12-4 to TRBJ2-1; 9 positions match TRBD2. The CDR3 spans 15 residues. Trimming at V came to 3 bases and at J to 12 bases, leaving 12 bases not matched to a gene. The CDR3 region is CASSFPGAGGPGQFF. The CDR3 nucleotides read TGTGCCAGCAGTTTCCCGGGGGCGGGAGGGCCGGGGCAGTTCTTC.

Turning to this clonotype: Sequence at one end of the junction differs from germline and may be a read error. The chain couples TRBV2 to TRBJ2-1, with 9 bases aligning to TRBD2. This CDR3 has 18 amino acids. CDR1 and CDR2 (germline): SNHLY, FYNNEI. DNA for the CDR3: TGTGCCAGCATTGAGGGCGGGAGGGGGCTGAGCTCCTACGATGAGCAGTTCTTC. Amino acids: CASIEGGRGLSSYDEQFF.

This clonotype was found many times. The genes are TRBV12-5 and TRBJ2-2; D gene ambiguous. V lost 3 bases and J lost 2, with 7 bases in between. The CDR3 length is 14 residues. Germline assignment: CDR1 LGHNT and CDR2 FRNRAP. The CDR3 here is CASGFFANTGELFF. The CDR3 DNA reads as TGTGCTAGTGGTTTTTTCGCTAACACCGGGGAGCTGTTTTTT.

This clonotype was recorded many times. V usage is TRBV29-1 and J usage is TRBJ2-3; D gene uncertain. Germline CDR1 is SQVTM and CDR2 is ANQGSEA. V was clipped by 1 base and J by 9 bases, with 11 bases between them. This CDR3 contains 12 residues. This chain's CDR3 is CSVEGKQGTQYF. DNA of the CDR3: TGCAGCGTTGAAGGGAAGCAAGGAACGCAGTATTTT.

This clonotype was seen a few times. The chain joins TRBV5-6 to TRBJ2-3, with 7 bases identical to TRBD1. Germline loops: CDR1 SGHDT, CDR2 YYEEEE. V lost 4 bases to trimming and J lost 5 bases; unmatched junction nucleotides: 7. The CDR3 is 14 residues long. Here the CDR3 DNA reads TGTGCCAGCAGCGAAAGGGGGCGCGGAGATACGCAGTATTTT. It specifies CASSERGRGDTQYF. The whole variable domain, filled in from reference TRBV5-6 and TRBJ2-3, reads DAGVTQSPTHLIKTRGQQVTLRCSPKSGHDTVSWYQQALGQGPQFIFQYYEEEERQRGNFPDRFSGHQFPNYSSELNVNALLLGDSALYLCASSERGRGDTQYFGPGTRLTVL.

This clonotype was detected only a few times. The chain has TRBV7-9 and TRBJ1-1; D not certain. This CDR3 is 13 amino acids long. Trimming removed 0 bases at V and 7 bases at J, with 9 bases between. Per germline, CDR1 SEHNR and CDR2 FQNEAQ (reference sequence). CDR3 sequence reads: CASSLAMAGEAFF. CDR3 bases: TGTGCCAGCAGCTTAGCGATGGCGGGTGAAGCTTTCTTT.

The rearrangement uses TRBV12-5 and TRBJ2-3, with D tentatively TRBD1 (6 bases). With 4 bases removed from V and 4 bases from J, the gap between germline ends came to 12 bases. This CDR3 has 14 amino acids. Per the germline V gene, CDR1 is LGHNT and CDR2 is FRNRAP. CDR3 sequence (DNA): TGTGCTAGTGGTTCCTGGACAGCCCCAGATACGCAGTATTTT. Amino acid sequence: CASGSWTAPDTQYF.

This clonotype was seen a few times. V usage is TRBV5-1 and J usage is TRBJ2-7; 7 bases line up with TRBD2. Losses at the gene ends were 5 bases for V and 2 bases for J; bases not matched to a gene: 1. The CDR3 covers 12 residues. CDR1 is SGHRS and CDR2 is YFSETQ in the germline V gene. CDR3 coding DNA: TGCGCCAGCAGAACTAGCGCCTACGAGCAGTACTTC. Protein product: CASRTSAYEQYF.

The chain has TRBV10-3 and TRBJ2-1; TRBD2 agrees at 15 bases. The CDR3 loop spans 16 amino acids. With V trimmed by 8 bases and J by 8 bases, 10 bases remained unmatched. Per the germline V gene, CDR1 is ENHRY and CDR2 is SYGVKD. The CDR3 region is CAIAPGLAGGRDEQFF. CDR3 nucleotide sequence: TGTGCCATCGCACCGGGACTAGCGGGAGGAAGGGATGAGCAGTTCTTC.

This clonotype came up a few times. CDR3 protein: CASTYEDRGNMKNTEAFF. In nucleotides, the CDR3 is TGTGCCAGCACATATGAGGACAGGGGGAATATGAAGAACACTGAAGCTTTCTTT. V and J are TRBV12-3 or TRBV12-4 and TRBJ1-1; 10 nucleotides match TRBD1. J gave up 1 base and V 7 bases, and 15 bases lay outside the gene matches. The CDR3 has 18 amino acids.

This clonotype was observed at least ten times. The J gene is TRBJ1-1, the V gene TRBV10-3; perhaps TRBD1 as D (5 bases). Trimming shortened V by 4 bases and J by 0 bases, and 6 bases separated the two germline ends. The CDR3 is 13 amino acids. Germline loops: CDR1 ENHRY, CDR2 SYGVKD. The CDR3 bases are TGTGCCATCAGTGGAGGGGTGAACACTGAAGCTTTCTTT. It translates to CAISGGVNTEAFF.

The table lists this clonotype with many counts. The V call is TRBV5-1, the J call TRBJ2-1; tentatively, D is TRBD2 (6 bases). The CDR3 covers 15 residues. Looked up from germline, CDR1 is SGHRS and CDR2 is YFSETQ. V lost 1 base, J lost 7 bases, and 15 bases lay in between. The CDR3 DNA sequence: TGCGCCAGCAGCTTGAGGGAGAAGGAGGGGAATGAGCAGTTCTTC. Translation: CASSLREKEGNEQFF.

The rearrangement links TRBV7-2 to TRBJ2-3; D is uncertain. The CDR3 runs 14 residues. Germline V CDR1 and CDR2: SGHTA, FQGNSA. V was cut by 2 bases and J by 7 bases, with 13 bases left in between. CDR3 nucleotide sequence: TGTGCCAGCAGCTTAAGGTTTTGGGGAAATACGCAGTATTTT. Amino acid sequence: CASSLRFWGNTQYF.

This clonotype showed up just a few times. This CDR3 is CSATSKGVYGYTF. The CDR3 coding sequence is TGCAGTGCTACCTCCAAGGGAGTCTATGGCTACACCTTC. This chain joins TRBV20-1 and TRBJ1-2; D remains ambiguous. This CDR3 spans 13 amino acids. Germline values: CDR1 DFQATT, CDR2 SNEGSKA (reference sequence). The germline V and J ends were trimmed by 4 bases and 4 bases, with 13 bases remaining between them.

The gene calls are TRBV19 and TRBJ1-6; TRBD1 aligns across 8 bases. Trimming cost V 9 bases and J 9 bases; bases outside gene matches: 10. The CDR3 is made up of 14 amino acids. Germline lookup yields CDR1 LNHDA and CDR2 SQIVND (reference sequence). This CDR3 is CASGADRVRSPLHF. CDR3 DNA sequence: TGTGCCAGCGGAGCGGACAGGGTTCGTTCACCCCTCCACTTT.

This clonotype was observed at least ten times. This chain joins TRBV27 and TRBJ2-1; D is unresolved. Germline V gene lookup returns CDR1 MNHEY and CDR2 SMNVEV (reference sequence). The CDR3 is made up of 15 amino acids. V lost 3 bases and J lost 3, with 12 bases in between. CDR3 bases: TGTGCCAGCAGTTTTTCCGGACCGAACTACAATGAGCAGTTCTTC. Translating it yields CASSFSGPNYNEQFF.

The sample holds a few counts of this clonotype. The rearrangement uses TRBV5-6 and TRBJ2-2; D may match TRBD1 or TRBD2 (5 bases each). CDR1 and CDR2 (germline): SGHDT, YYEEEE. V was shortened by 4 bases and J by 16 bases, with 17 bases between the two germline ends. This CDR3 comprises 12 residues. In DNA, the CDR3 is TGTGCCAGCAGCGCCGGACTGGGGACCACGTTTTTT. Translated, it gives CASSAGLGTTFF.

This clonotype was counted between two and nine times. The chain links TRBV5-1 to TRBJ2-2; weak D call: TRBD2 (5 bases). The CDR3 consists of 17 residues. The V gene lost 3 bases and the J gene lost 3 bases, with 18 bases spanning the gap. Germline lookup yields CDR1 SGHRS and CDR2 YFSETQ. The CDR3 bases are TGCGCCAGCAGCTATCTGTGGGGAGCGGCGGACACCGGGGAGCTGTTTTTT. Encoded protein: CASSYLWGAADTGELFF.

The sample holds a few counts of this clonotype. The gene calls are TRBV12-3 or TRBV12-4 and TRBJ2-1; tentative D call: TRBD2 (6 bases). Trimming removed 0 bases from V and 12 bases from J, with 21 bases in between. This CDR3 is built from 16 residues. The CDR3 DNA sequence: TGTGCCAGCAGTTTAGCGTCGGGTCCTCCTGCGGGATGGCAGTTCTTC. Protein product: CASSLASGPPAGWQFF.

This clonotype was detected only a few times. The J gene is TRBJ1-3, the V gene TRBV20-1; 10 nucleotides agree with TRBD1. The CDR3 has 14 amino acids. The germline gives CDR1 DFQATT, CDR2 SNEGSKA (reference sequence). Trimming cost V 7 bases and J 2 bases; bases outside gene matches: 5. The CDR3 reads CSGRQGATGNTIYF. CDR3 nucleotides: TGCAGTGGAAGACAGGGGGCCACTGGAAACACCATATATTTT.

This clonotype was detected only a few times. The V call is TRBV6-1, the J call TRBJ2-7; D not resolved. The CDR3 length is 15 residues. Germline V gives CDR1 MNHNS, CDR2 SASEGT. The V and J ends lost 2 bases and 5 bases respectively, with 16 bases between them. CDR3 coding DNA: TGTGCCAGCAGTGAATCCCTCCCCAGTGTCGACGAGCAGTACTTC. Protein product: CASSESLPSVDEQYF.

This clonotype was seen at least ten times. V is TRBV6-1 and J is TRBJ2-3; the D gene is possibly TRBD1 (6 bases). The CDR3 length is 12 residues. In germline, CDR1 is MNHNS, CDR2 SASEGT. V dropped 3 bases and J dropped 12 bases, with 13 bases sitting between them. For the CDR3, the DNA is TGTGCCAGCAGTGACTGGACAGCGAGACAGTATTTT. The encoded protein is CASSDWTARQYF.